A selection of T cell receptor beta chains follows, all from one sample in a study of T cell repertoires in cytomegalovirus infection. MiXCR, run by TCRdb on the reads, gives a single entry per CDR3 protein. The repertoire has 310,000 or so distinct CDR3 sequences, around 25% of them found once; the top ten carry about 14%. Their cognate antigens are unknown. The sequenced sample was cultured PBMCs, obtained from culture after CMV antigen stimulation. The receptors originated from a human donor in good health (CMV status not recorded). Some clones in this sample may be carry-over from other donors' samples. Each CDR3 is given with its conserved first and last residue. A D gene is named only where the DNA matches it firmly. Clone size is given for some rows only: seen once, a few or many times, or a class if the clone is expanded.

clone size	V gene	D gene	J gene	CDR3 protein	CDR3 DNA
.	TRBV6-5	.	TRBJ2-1	CASSLEGGQRNEQFF	TGTGCCAGCAGTTTAGAGGGGGGGCAAAGGAATGAGCAGTTCTTC
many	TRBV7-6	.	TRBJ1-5	CASSLGGDNQPQHF	TGTGCCAGCAGCCTTGGAGGGGATAATCAGCCCCAGCATTTT
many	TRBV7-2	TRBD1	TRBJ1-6	CASSHIQGGVYNSPLHF	TGTGCCAGCAGCCACATACAGGGGGGAGTTTATAATTCACCCCTCCACTTT
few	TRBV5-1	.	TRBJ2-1	CASSLVASRRDEQFF	TGCGCCAGCAGCTTGGTGGCATCCCGGCGCGATGAGCAGTTCTTC
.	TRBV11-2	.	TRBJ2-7	CASRTRGSYEQYF	TGTGCCAGCAGAACGAGGGGGAGTTACGAGCAGTACTTC
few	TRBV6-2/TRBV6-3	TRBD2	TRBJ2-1	CASRSTSGTSGRGEQFF	TGTGCCAGCAGATCAACCTCCGGGACTAGCGGGAGGGGGGAGCAGTTCTTC
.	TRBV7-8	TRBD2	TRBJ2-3	CASSLEASGSSDTQYF	TGTGCCAGCAGCTTAGAGGCTAGCGGGAGCTCAGATACGCAGTATTTT
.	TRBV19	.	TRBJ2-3	CASSARSRTSTSTDTQYF	TGTGCCAGTAGTGCGAGGAGCCGGACAAGCACTAGCACAGATACGCAGTATTTT
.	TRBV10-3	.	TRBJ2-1	CATLEGGGPGEQFF	TGTGCCACCTTGGAGGGGGGAGGGCCTGGTGAGCAGTTCTTC
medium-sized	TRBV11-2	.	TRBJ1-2	CASSLAGAGYTF	TGTGCCAGCAGCTTAGCGGGGGCTGGCTACACCTTC
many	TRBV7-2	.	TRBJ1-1	CASSPSREANTEAFF	TGTGCCAGCAGCCCGTCGCGCGAAGCGAACACTGAAGCTTTCTTT
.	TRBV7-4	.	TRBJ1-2	CASNLAGWDYGYTF	TGTGCCAGCAACCTAGCGGGCTGGGACTATGGCTACACCTTC
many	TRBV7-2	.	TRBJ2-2	CASSFGVTGELFF	TGTGCCAGCAGCTTTGGGGTGACCGGGGAGCTGTTTTTT
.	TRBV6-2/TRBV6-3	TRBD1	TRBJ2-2	CASSFPGQASTGELFF	TGTGCCAGCAGTTTCCCGGGACAGGCAAGCACCGGGGAGCTGTTTTTT
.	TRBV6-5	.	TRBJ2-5	CASSVGGETQYF	TGTGCCAGCAGTGTGGGAGGAGAGACCCAGTACTTC
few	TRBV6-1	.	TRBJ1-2	CASSSTTPGGGNGYTF	TGTGCCAGCAGTAGCACCACCCCCGGGGGTGGGAATGGCTACACCTTC
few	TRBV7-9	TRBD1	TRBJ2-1	CASSRPTGRSPRPYNEQFF	TGTGCCAGCAGTCGACCGACAGGGAGATCCCCCAGGCCCTACAATGAGCAGTTCTTC
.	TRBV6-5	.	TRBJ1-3	CASSGGGRRNTIYF	TGTGCCAGCAGCGGGGGAGGACGCAGAAACACCATATATTTT
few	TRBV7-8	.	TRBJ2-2	CASSLYYTGELFF	TGTGCCAGCAGCTTGTACTACACCGGGGAGCTGTTTTTT
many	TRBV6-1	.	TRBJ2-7	CASTPGAGVSYEQYF	TGTGCCAGCACCCCGGGAGCGGGTGTATCCTACGAGCAGTACTTC
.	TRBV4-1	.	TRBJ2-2	CASSFRDGNTGELFF	TGCGCCAGCAGCTTCCGGGACGGTAACACCGGGGAGCTGTTTTTT
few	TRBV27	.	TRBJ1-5	CASSLDARGSNQPQHF	TGTGCCAGCAGTTTAGACGCCAGGGGCTCCAATCAGCCCCAGCATTTT
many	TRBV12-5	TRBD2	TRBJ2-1	CASLVAGGTYNEQFF	TGTGCTAGTCTGGTAGCGGGAGGGACCTACAATGAGCAGTTCTTC
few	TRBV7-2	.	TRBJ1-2	CASSPEPLSYGYTF	TGTGCCAGCAGCCCCGAACCTCTTAGCTATGGCTACACCTTC
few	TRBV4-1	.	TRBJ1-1	CASSLLQGGNTEAFF	TGCGCCAGCAGCCTCTTACAGGGCGGTAACACTGAAGCTTTCTTT
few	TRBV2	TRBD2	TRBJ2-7	CASRSGTSGYEQYF	TGTGCCAGCCGATCCGGGACTAGCGGCTACGAGCAGTACTTC
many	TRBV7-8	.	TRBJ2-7	CASSPMTGSHYEQYF	TGTGCCAGCAGCCCAATGACAGGTTCTCACTACGAGCAGTACTTC
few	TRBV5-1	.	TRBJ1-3	CASRETATSGNTIYF	TGCGCCAGCAGAGAAACAGCAACCTCTGGAAACACCATATATTTT
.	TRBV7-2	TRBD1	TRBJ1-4	CASSSYRDSGEKLFF	TGTGCCAGCAGCTCCTACCGGGACAGTGGGGAAAAACTGTTTTTT
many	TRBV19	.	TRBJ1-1	CASSMRRNTEAFF	TGTGCCAGTAGTATGAGGAGAAACACTGAAGCTTTCTTT
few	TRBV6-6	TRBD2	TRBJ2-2	CASSYLGLAENTGELFF	TGTGCCAGCAGTTACCTGGGACTAGCGGAGAACACCGGGGAGCTGTTTTTT
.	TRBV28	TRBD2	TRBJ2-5	CASSSIAGAGETQYF	TGTGCCAGCAGTTCGATAGCGGGAGCGGGGGAGACCCAGTACTTC
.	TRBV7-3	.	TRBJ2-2	CASSLDGSPTGELFF	TGTGCCAGCAGCTTAGACGGGAGTCCCACCGGGGAGCTGTTTTTT
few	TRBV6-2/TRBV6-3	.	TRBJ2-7	CASSRDLREQYF	TGTGCCAGCAGCCGGGACCTGCGGGAGCAGTACTTC
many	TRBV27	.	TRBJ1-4	CASSSEGPLATNEKLFF	TGTGCCAGCAGTTCGGAGGGGCCCCTTGCAACTAATGAAAAACTGTTTTTT
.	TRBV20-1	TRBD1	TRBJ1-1	CSARDHLQGYTEAFF	TGCAGTGCTAGAGATCATCTACAGGGGTACACTGAAGCTTTCTTT
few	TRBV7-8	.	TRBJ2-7	CASSPSRGVYEQYF	TGTGCCAGCAGCCCCTCCCGTGGGGTATACGAGCAGTACTTC
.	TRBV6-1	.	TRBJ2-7	CASSVKGQYEQYF	TGTGCCAGCAGTGTTAAAGGACAGTACGAGCAGTACTTC
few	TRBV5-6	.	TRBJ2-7	CASSLYGALIYF	TGTGCCAGCAGCTTGTACGGGGCGCTGATCTACTTC
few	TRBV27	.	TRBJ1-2	CASSWQGPNYGYTF	TGTGCCAGCAGTTGGCAGGGACCGAACTATGGCTACACCTTC
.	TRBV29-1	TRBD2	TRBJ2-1	CSVDGLAGVYNEQFF	TGCAGCGTTGATGGTCTAGCGGGAGTCTACAATGAGCAGTTCTTC
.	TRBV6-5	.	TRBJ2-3	CASSQTGGTDTQYF	TGTGCCAGCAGTCAGACGGGCGGCACAGATACGCAGTATTTT
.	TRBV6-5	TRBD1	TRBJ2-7	CASSYSGTGGPEQYF	TGTGCCAGCAGTTACTCCGGGACAGGGGGGCCCGAGCAGTACTTC
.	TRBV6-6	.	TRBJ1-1	CASSYPEGEAFF	TGTGCCAGCAGTTACCCGGAGGGTGAAGCTTTCTTT
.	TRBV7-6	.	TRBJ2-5	CASSMGRQETQYF	TGTGCCAGCAGCATGGGGAGGCAAGAGACCCAGTACTTC
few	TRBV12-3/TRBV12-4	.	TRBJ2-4	CASKGTDNNIQYF	TGTGCCAGCAAAGGGACGGATAACAACATTCAGTACTTC
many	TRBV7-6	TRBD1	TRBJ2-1	CASSSRSGTGSYNEQFF	TGTGCCAGCAGCTCTCGGTCCGGGACAGGGTCCTACAATGAGCAGTTCTTC
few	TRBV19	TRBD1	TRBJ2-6	CASSIRQGPGANVLTF	TGTGCCAGTAGTATACGACAGGGACCTGGGGCCAACGTCCTGACTTTC